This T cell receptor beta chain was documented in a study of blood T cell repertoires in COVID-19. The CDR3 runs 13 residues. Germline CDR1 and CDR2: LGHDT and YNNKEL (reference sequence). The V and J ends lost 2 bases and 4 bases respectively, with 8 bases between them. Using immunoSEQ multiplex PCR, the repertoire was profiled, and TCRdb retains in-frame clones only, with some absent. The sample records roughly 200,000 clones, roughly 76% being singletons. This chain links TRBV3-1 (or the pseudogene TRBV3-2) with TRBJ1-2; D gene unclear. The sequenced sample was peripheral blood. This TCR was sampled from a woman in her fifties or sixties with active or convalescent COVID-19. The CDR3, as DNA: TGTGCCAGCAGCCAACGCGGCCCCTATGGCTACACCTTC. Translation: CASSQRGPYGYTF.